This TCR beta chain was captured in a study of blood T cell repertoires in COVID-19. Trimming removed 5 bases from V and 4 bases from J, with 5 bases in between. CDR3 size: 11 residues. CDR1 and CDR2 (germline): SEHNR, FQNEAQ (reference sequence). TCRdb keeps only in-frame clones here, not all; method: immunoSEQ multiplex PCR. This sample has about 180,000 clones, with 85% to 90% found just once. The origin of this receptor is an older person with COVID-19, enrolled during active disease. The source material was peripheral blood. This chain links TRBV7-9 with TRBJ2-5; D not resolved. The CDR3 here is CASSGRETQYF. The CDR3 bases are TGTGCCAGCAGCGGCAGAGAGACCCAGTACTTC.